This T cell receptor beta chain was retrieved from a study of T cell responses to AZD1222 COVID-19 vaccine. Assay used: immunoSEQ multiplex PCR; TCRdb lists only in-frame clones, some missing. The repertoire holds about 130,000 clones, over 85% seen once, with approximately 1.2% in the top ten. The V and J ends lost 2 bases and 0 bases respectively, with 5 bases between them. This CDR3 region has 14 residues. Germline V CDR1 and CDR2: LNHDA, SQIVND (reference sequence). The source is an adult who received the AZD1222 COVID-19 vaccine. Sequenced here: peripheral blood, sampled 28 days after the second AZD1222 dose. This chain uses TRBV19 with TRBJ1-5; D not certain. The CDR3 nucleotides read TGTGCCAGTAGTATACCGCATAGCAATCAGCCCCAGCATTTT. Its protein is CASSIPHSNQPQHF.